Below are 10 T cell receptor beta chains sequenced from a single sample in a study of T cell responses to AZD1222 COVID-19 vaccine. This table comes from immunoSEQ multiplex PCR, and its TCRdb copy is limited to in-frame clones, with some not included. The sample has about 100,000 clones, around nine tenths seen once. Sample: peripheral blood, taken on day 0 of AZD1222 vaccination. These TCRs come from an adult in good health.

This clone was detected only once. The chain has TRBV30 and TRBJ1-1, with D tentatively TRBD1 (6 bases). The length of the CDR3 is 13 residues. The germline V and J ends were trimmed by 3 bases and 1 base, with 9 bases remaining between them. CDR1 and CDR2 (germline): GTSNPN, SVGIG (reference sequence). The chain's CDR3 is CAWSATGNTEAFF. The CDR3 bases are TGTGCCTGGAGCGCGACAGGGAACACTGAAGCTTTCTTT.

The chain joins TRBV29-1 to TRBJ2-1, with 7 bases matching TRBD2. The ends lost 3 bases at V and 0 bases at J; junction bases unmatched: 8. Germline V CDR1 and CDR2: SQVTM, ANQGSEA. CDR3 length equals 16 residues. CDR3 in amino acids: CSVDGAGEFSYNEQFF. CDR3 nucleotide sequence: TGCAGCGTTGATGGGGCGGGAGAGTTCTCCTACAATGAGCAGTTCTTC.

The chain links TRBV5-1 to TRBJ1-1; tentatively, D is TRBD1 (6 bases). The CDR3 has 13 residues. CDR1 and CDR2 (germline): SGHRS, YFSETQ. V was pared by 1 base and J by 9 bases, with 13 bases between. CDR3 amino acids: CASSLIAGQQAFF. CDR3 nucleotides: TGCGCCAGCAGCTTGATCGCCGGACAGCAAGCTTTCTTT.

The rearrangement links TRBV19 to TRBJ2-3, with 12 bases aligning to TRBD1. The CDR3 spans 14 residues. Germline loops: CDR1 LNHDA, CDR2 SQIVND (reference sequence). The ends lost 1 base at V and 14 bases at J; junction bases unmatched: 7. The CDR3 spells CASSIGDRGRLLYF. In nucleotides, the CDR3 is TGTGCCAGTAGTATAGGGGACAGGGGGCGATTGTTGTATTTT.

The chain carries TRBV5-8 and TRBJ1-1; no firm D call. Germline CDR1 reads SGHTS; CDR2 reads YDEGEE. Trimming left V 0 bases short and J 0 bases short, with 12 bases between. This CDR3 is built from 16 residues. The CDR3 sequence is CASSLVFGLMNTEAFF. The DNA for the CDR3 is TGTGCCAGCAGCTTGGTATTCGGGTTGATGAACACTGAAGCTTTCTTT.

The gene calls are TRBV6-5 and TRBJ1-2; D unresolved. There are 13 residues in the CDR3. Trimming stripped 6 bases from V and 5 bases from J, with 13 bases between. CDR1 and CDR2 from the germline V gene are MNHEY and SVGAGI. The CDR3 spells CASRAGLVYGYTF. Written as DNA, the CDR3 is TGTGCCAGCAGGGCAGGCTTGGTGTATGGCTACACCTTC.

The chain joins TRBV7-2 to TRBJ2-7, with 7 bases fitting TRBD2. This CDR3 contains 15 residues. Trimming cost V 1 base and J 4 bases; bases outside gene matches: 7. The germline gives CDR1 SGHTA, CDR2 FQGNSA. CDR3 amino acids: CASSLELGLGYEQYF. The DNA for the CDR3 is TGTGCCAGCAGCTTAGAACTCGGACTAGGGTACGAGCAGTACTTC.

The rearrangement joins TRBV27 to TRBJ1-5, with TRBD1 matching over 8 bases. CDR1 MNHEY and CDR2 SMNVEV come from the germline V gene (reference sequence). Trimming cost V 6 bases and J 6 bases; bases outside gene matches: 16. CDR3 length: 17 amino acids. As DNA, the CDR3 is TGTGCCAGCAGGCACTCACCGGCCAGGGGGCGCGGTCAGCCCCAGCATTTT. This encodes CASRHSPARGRGQPQHF.

The J gene is TRBJ2-7, the V gene TRBV6-5, with 9 nucleotides matching TRBD2. V was clipped by 4 bases and J by 4 bases; unmatched bases: 11. The length of the CDR3 is 16 residues. The germline CDR1 and CDR2 sequences are MNHEY and SVGAGI. The CDR3, as DNA: TGTGCCAGCAGTTTACTTGGCGGGGGGGCAGGGTACGAGCAGTACTTC. Translation gives CASSLLGGGAGYEQYF.

The chain employs TRBV7-9 and TRBJ1-2, with 7 bases matching TRBD1. Germline assignment: CDR1 SEHNR and CDR2 FQNEAQ (reference sequence). Losses at the gene ends were 5 bases for V and 4 bases for J; bases not matched to a gene: 7. The CDR3 covers 14 residues. CDR3 in DNA: TGTGCCAGCAGCCCCGCGGGACAGCGCTATGGCTACACCTTC. Its protein product is CASSPAGQRYGYTF.